Shown below are 13 T cell receptor beta chains from a single sample sequenced in a study of radiotherapy plus CTLA-4 blockade in lung cancer. Profiled with immunoSEQ multiplex PCR; TCRdb holds only in-frame clones, not every one. Of 43,000 or so clones in the sample, about three quarters were seen once. The starting material was peripheral blood, obtained from a patient treated with radiotherapy plus ipilimumab. The receptors shown here come from a human donor with non-small cell lung cancer who had a complete response to radiotherapy plus ipilimumab.

The chain carries TRBV9 and TRBJ1-5; 9 nucleotides line up with TRBD1. CDR3 size: 19 residues. Germline V gene data show CDR1 as SGDLS and CDR2 as YYNGEE. V gave up 4 bases and J gave up 4 bases; unmatched junction bases: 18. DNA for the CDR3: TGTGCCAGCAGCCCTCCATCCCGGGCCGGGACAGGGAAAAATCAGCCCCAGCATTTT. This sequence encodes CASSPPSRAGTGKNQPQHF.

In its sample, this clone was seen once. The chain joins TRBV9 to TRBJ1-3; D is ambiguous. Trimming removed 1 base at V and 4 bases at J, with 18 bases between. CDR1 is SGDLS, CDR2 YYNGEE, per germline. CDR3 length: 17 residues. CDR3 coding DNA: TGTGCCAGCAGCGTATCCCCGGGAGTTGGGGTAGGAAACACCATATATTTT. It encodes CASSVSPGVGVGNTIYF.

The rearrangement uses TRBV18 and TRBJ1-2; D is undetermined. The V gene's germline CDR1 is KGHSH and CDR2 LQKENI. The CDR3 totals 14 residues. The V and J ends lost 2 bases and 5 bases respectively, with 12 bases between them. CDR3 loop: CASSPGAAEYGYTF. CDR3 nucleotides: TGTGCCAGCTCACCAGGTGCGGCGGAATATGGCTACACCTTC.

The chain joins TRBV7-6 to TRBJ1-4; 10 bases align to TRBD1. Germline-derived CDR1 and CDR2 are SGHVS and FNYEAQ. This CDR3 has 14 amino acids. After removal of 4 bases from V and 7 bases from J, the junction contained 3 bases not matched to a gene. CDR3 sequence: CASSWRQGAEKLFF. The CDR3, as DNA: TGTGCCAGCAGCTGGCGACAGGGGGCTGAAAAACTGTTTTTT.

The chain couples TRBV19 to TRBJ2-5, with a weak D call TRBD2 (7 bases). The length of the CDR3 is 13 residues. Germline V lookup: CDR1 LNHDA, CDR2 SQIVND (reference sequence). With 3 bases removed from V and 5 bases from J, the gap between germline ends came to 10 bases. The CDR3 here is CASSIGRGETQYF. The CDR3 DNA reads as TGTGCCAGTAGTATTGGGAGGGGGGAGACCCAGTACTTC. The full variable domain, completed using reference TRBV19 and TRBJ2-5, is DGGITQSPKYLFRKEGQNVTLSCEQNLNHDAMYWYRQDPGQGLRLIYYSQIVNDFQKGDIAEGYSVSREKKESFPLTVTSAQKNPTAFYLCASSIGRGETQYFGPGTRLLVL.

V and J are TRBV18 and TRBJ1-1; weak D call: TRBD1 (6 bases). Germline V lookup: CDR1 KGHSH, CDR2 LQKENI. The CDR3 runs to 14 residues. The V and J ends lost 6 bases and 0 bases respectively, with 11 bases between them. CDR3 DNA: TGTGCCAGCTCTGAGGGACAACTGAACACTGAAGCTTTCTTT. Protein: CASSEGQLNTEAFF.

The chain combines TRBV4-2 with TRBJ2-7; D not certain. Germline assignment: CDR1 LGHNA and CDR2 YNFKEQ. Trimming pared 4 bases from V and 6 bases from J, leaving 16 bases between. The CDR3 covers 14 residues. The CDR3 DNA sequence: TGTGCCAGCAGCCTCGAACAGTTATCGGTCGAGCAGTACTTC. Residues: CASSLEQLSVEQYF.

This chain joins TRBV5-1 and TRBJ1-1; a weak D match, TRBD1 (6 bases). Germline V gene sequence: CDR1 SGHRS, CDR2 YFSETQ. V gave up 4 bases and J gave up 4 bases, with 11 bases separating them. This CDR3 has 13 residues. This chain's CDR3 is CASSVRDTTEAFF. CDR3 DNA: TGCGCCAGCAGCGTCAGGGACACCACTGAAGCTTTCTTT. Based on the CDR3 plus reference TRBV5-1 and TRBJ1-1, the full variable domain is KAGVTQTPRYLIKTRGQQVTLSCSPISGHRSVSWYQQTPGQGLQFLFEYFSETQRNKGNFPGRFSGRQFSNSRSEMNVSTLELGDSALYLCASSVRDTTEAFFGQGTRLTVV.

The chain employs TRBV5-6 and TRBJ2-7, with D maybe TRBD2 (5 bases). This CDR3 has 15 amino acids. The germline V and J ends were trimmed by 4 bases and 5 bases, with 19 bases remaining between them. Germline lookup yields CDR1 SGHDT and CDR2 YYEEEE. The CDR3 region is CASSMRNYGVDEQYF. The CDR3 DNA sequence: TGTGCCAGCAGCATGAGGAACTACGGGGTGGACGAGCAGTACTTC.

The genes are TRBV10-2 and TRBJ2-5, with TRBD2 identical over 11 bases. The J call is in doubt because the DNA end fits TRBJ2-7 better. The CDR3 has 16 residues. The germline V gene encodes CDR1 WSHSY and CDR2 SAAADI. This CDR3 reads CASSVPSGRSPYEQYF. The CDR3 DNA is TGCGCCAGCAGTGTGCCTAGCGGGAGGTCCCCCTACGAGCAGTACTTC.

The rearrangement uses TRBV5-1 and TRBJ2-7; a possible D gene is TRBD1 (5 bases). Trimming left V 3 bases short and J 0 bases short, with 19 bases between. This CDR3 contains 17 residues. CDR1 SGHRS and CDR2 YFSETQ come from the germline V gene. CDR3 region: CASSWGLGPGGSYEQYF. Here the CDR3 DNA reads TGCGCCAGCAGCTGGGGCTTGGGTCCGGGTGGCTCCTACGAGCAGTACTTC.

The V and J genes are TRBV7-9 and TRBJ2-6; perhaps TRBD1 as D (6 bases). This CDR3 has 16 residues. CDR1 and CDR2 (germline): SEHNR, FQNEAQ (reference sequence). Trimming cost V 7 bases and J 0 bases, with 13 bases left between them. The CDR3 DNA reads TGTGCCAGCAACACAGGGCACCTCTCTGGGGCCAACGTCCTGACTTTC. It codes for CASNTGHLSGANVLTF.

The chain joins TRBV15 to TRBJ1-2, with 10 bases aligning to TRBD1. From germline, CDR1 is LNHNV and CDR2 YYDKDF (reference sequence). V trimming: 5 bases; J trimming: 6 bases; junction bases outside the gene matches: 6. The CDR3 runs to 14 residues. The CDR3 sequence is CATSGPGQGHGYTF. The CDR3 nucleotides are TGTGCCACCAGCGGACCGGGACAGGGGCATGGCTACACCTTC.